This TCR beta chain was sequenced during a study of blood T cell repertoires in COVID-19. Study at large: Some COVID-19 samples were acute and others convalescent; all came from the United States, Italy and Spain. Sources were T cells, B-cell-depleted T cells, or PBMCs; the material itself was cDNA or gDNA.

In the authors' workflow: Reference gene primer amplification yielded estimated nucleated cell counts. Assay used: immunoSEQ multiplex PCR; TCRdb lists only in-frame clones, some missing. The V and J calls and clone size come from that table; D and trimming were worked out from the DNA. The sample contains some 300,000 clones, around four fifths of which appear only once. Sequenced sample: peripheral blood. This receptor was identified in a woman between 45 and 65 years old with active or convalescent COVID-19.

CDR3 bases: TGTGCCAGCAGCATAGACTGGGGCTCGGGGACCCAGTACTTC. Amino acids: CASSIDWGSGTQYF. The rearrangement joins TRBV7-2 to TRBJ2-5; TRBD1 is a possible D gene (5 bases). Per the germline V gene, CDR1 is SGHTA and CDR2 is FQGNSA. The CDR3 has 14 amino acids. V shed 5 bases and J shed 7 bases, with 17 bases lying between them.